Detailed here is one T cell receptor beta chain. Vbeta (60) and Jbeta (13) primers were used in the PCR. Generated by immunoSEQ multiplex PCR, the TCRdb table keeps only in-frame clones and is missing some. The data contain about 200,000 clones, around 78% of them seen just once; the ten biggest clones take up 11% to 15%. This entry is derived from a study of cytomegalovirus exposure and HLA in healthy donors. Germline CDR1 is LGHNA and CDR2 is YNFKEQ. V shed 1 base and J 2 bases; nucleotides not matched to a gene: 3. This CDR3 spans 16 amino acids. The receptor's source is a woman aged 25 to 39 in good health and CMV-seropositive. The chain has TRBV4-2 and TRBJ2-1; 9 bases are shared with TRBD1. The sample comprised PBMCs. The CDR3 is CASSQARDRAYNEQFF. DNA for the CDR3: TGTGCCAGCAGCCAAGCAAGGGACAGGGCCTACAATGAGCAGTTCTTC.